This T cell receptor beta chain comes out of a study of T cell repertoires in cytomegalovirus infection. Turning to the study itself: Shared public TCR beta signatures pointed to both CMV infection and a matching HLA type.

The germline V gene has CDR1 LGHNT and CDR2 FRNRAP. The CDR3 consists of 12 residues. V was shortened by 5 bases and J by 6 bases, with 7 bases between the two germline ends. In the case of this clonotype: As yet, its antigen is unknown.

Study-level points and caveats: Summed frequency of shared TCR beta families picked out CMV carriers who also had the relevant HLA.

In TCRdb, the reads were re-called with MiXCR into one record per CDR3 protein. This sample carries around 49,000 distinct CDR3 sequences, over 15% of them seen once, and the ten largest clones take around 27%. The chain combines TRBV12-5 with TRBJ2-2, with D maybe TRBD1 (5 bases). The TCR was taken from a human donor in good health (CMV status not recorded). Some clones in this sample may be carry-over from other donors' samples. This sample comprised CD8+ T cells from cultured PBMCs, obtained from culture after CMV antigen stimulation. Here the CDR3 reads CASGQGAGELFF. The CDR3 DNA follows: TGTGCTAGTGGTCAGGGTGCCGGGGAGCTGTTTTTT.